These 27 T cell receptor beta chains share one sample of origin, sequenced in a study of T cells after posttransplantation cyclophosphamide. Libraries were prepared by immunoSEQ multiplex PCR; TCRdb keeps only in-frame clonotypes and omits some of them. The data hold roughly 30,000 clones, with 85% to 95% observed a single time. Cells defined as naive were viable CD3+CD4+ or CD3+CD8+ and CCR7+CD45RA+CD45RO-CD95-CD27+CD28+. The sequencing input was naive CD4+ T cells sorted from PBMCs. These receptors originate from a woman aged 60 to 75 in good health, CMV-negative, and a related stem cell transplant donor.

The gene calls are TRBV5-1 and TRBJ2-5; 10 positions agree with TRBD1. Losses at the gene ends were 4 bases for V and 4 bases for J; bases not matched to a gene: 4. The CDR3 loop spans 14 amino acids. From germline, CDR1 is SGHRS and CDR2 YFSETQ. The chain's CDR3 is CASSPGQGGETQYF. In DNA, the CDR3 is TGCGCCAGCAGCCCCGGACAGGGGGGAGAGACCCAGTACTTC.

The V call is TRBV28, the J call TRBJ1-2; D may be TRBD1 (6 bases). Trimming removed 9 bases from V and 5 bases from J, with 13 bases in between. CDR3 length: 12 residues. Looked up from germline, CDR1 is MDHEN and CDR2 is SYDVKM. This CDR3 reads CASGLRGYGYTF. Here the CDR3 DNA reads TGTGCCAGTGGACTGAGGGGGTATGGCTACACCTTC.

The chain has TRBV2 and TRBJ1-1; 7 bases align to TRBD1. Germline CDR1 and CDR2: SNHLY and FYNNEI. After removal of 8 bases from V and 1 base from J, the junction contained 4 bases not matched to a gene. The CDR3 totals 13 residues. The CDR3 loop is CASENRGNTEAFF. The CDR3 DNA is TGTGCCAGCGAGAACAGGGGGAACACTGAAGCTTTCTTT.

The DNA for the CDR3 is TGTGCCTGGAGCACAAGACAGGGGTTACGGGAAAAACTGTTTTTT. Its protein product is CAWSTRQGLREKLFF. The rearrangement uses TRBV30 and TRBJ1-4, with 8 bases matching TRBD1. CDR1 and CDR2 from the germline V gene are GTSNPN and SVGIG (reference sequence). Trimming removed 3 bases from V and 8 bases from J; junction bases left unmatched: 11. The length of the CDR3 is 15 residues.

The V call is TRBV6-1, the J call TRBJ1-1, with 12 positions matching TRBD1. The CDR3 is 16 amino acids. Germline-derived CDR1 and CDR2 are MNHNS and SASEGT. The junction had 6 bases not matched to a gene; V was cut back by 3 bases and J by 4 bases. CDR3: CASSDRDRGQGTEAFF. The CDR3 DNA sequence: TGTGCCAGCAGTGACCGGGACAGGGGGCAGGGCACTGAAGCTTTCTTT.

This clone occurred once. The rearrangement uses TRBV6-5 and TRBJ2-1; D is possibly TRBD2 (5 bases). V was pared by 7 bases and J by 0 bases, with 10 bases between. CDR1 and CDR2 (germline): MNHEY, SVGAGI. The CDR3 is 14 amino acids. The DNA for the CDR3 is TGTGCCAGCAAAACGGGGAGCTCCTACAATGAGCAGTTCTTC. Its translation: CASKTGSSYNEQFF.

The rearrangement links TRBV11-2 to TRBJ1-1, with D possibly being TRBD1 (6 bases). CDR1 and CDR2 (germline): SGHAT, FQNNGV. This CDR3 has 14 amino acids. The ends were cut back, 4 bases at V and 0 bases at J, with 9 bases in the middle. This chain's CDR3 is CASSSGQLNTEAFF. Here the CDR3 DNA reads TGTGCCAGCAGCTCTGGACAGTTGAACACTGAAGCTTTCTTT.

Turning to this clone: Relative to the germline gene, one junction end is altered; a read error may explain this. This sample also contains other DNA sequences that code for the same CDR3. The chain couples TRBV15 to TRBJ2-5; 7 bases fit TRBD1. The CDR3 consists of 14 residues. The germline V gene has CDR1 LNHNV and CDR2 YYDKDF (reference sequence). The CDR3 DNA follows: TGCGCCACCAGCGTAAACAGGGGCTCGGAGACCCAGTACTTC. Translated: CATSVNRGSETQYF.

This chain joins TRBV19 and TRBJ1-2, with D maybe TRBD1 (5 bases). In germline, CDR1 is LNHDA, CDR2 SQIVND (reference sequence). The CDR3 contains 14 residues. Trimming took 4 bases from V and 2 from J, leaving 11 bases between them. This CDR3 is CASSTPGLNYGYTF. Written as DNA, the CDR3 is TGTGCCAGTAGTACACCGGGACTAAACTATGGCTACACCTTC.

The chain combines TRBV11-2 with TRBJ2-7; 7 bases are a match to TRBD1. The CDR3 loop spans 18 amino acids. CDR1 is SGHAT and CDR2 is FQNNGV in the germline V gene. The V gene end was trimmed by 1 base and the J gene end by 2 bases; junction bases not matched to a gene: 14. The CDR3 DNA is TGTGCCAGCAGCTTAGCCCCCGTCCAGACAGGGACGACCTACGAGCAGTACTTC. Encoded protein: CASSLAPVQTGTTYEQYF.

CDR3 nucleotides: TGTGCCAGCAGGGAGACTAGCGTCAACACCGGGGAGCTGTTTTTT. It specifies CASRETSVNTGELFF. The chain has TRBV28 and TRBJ2-2, with 8 bases lining up with TRBD2. Germline V gives CDR1 MDHEN, CDR2 SYDVKM. V shed 6 bases and J 2 bases; nucleotides not matched to a gene: 5. The CDR3 totals 15 residues.

This chain uses TRBV19 with TRBJ1-1; 9 bases align to TRBD1. This CDR3 is built from 15 residues. Losses at the gene ends were 7 bases for V and 2 bases for J; bases not matched to a gene: 8. The germline V gene has CDR1 LNHDA and CDR2 SQIVND (reference sequence). The chain's CDR3 is CASIGWDRVNTEAFF. Here the CDR3 DNA reads TGTGCCAGTATCGGTTGGGACAGGGTCAACACTGAAGCTTTCTTT.

This chain joins TRBV5-4 and TRBJ1-5; perhaps TRBD1 as D (6 bases). Germline CDR1 reads SGHNT; CDR2 reads YYREEE (reference sequence). The CDR3 runs to 13 residues. The V gene lost 4 bases and the J gene lost 7 bases, with 12 bases spanning the gap. Here the CDR3 reads CASSASGEQPQHF. DNA of the CDR3: TGTGCCAGCAGCGCATCAGGGGAACAGCCCCAGCATTTT.

This clone was detected once. This chain uses TRBV6-1 with TRBJ1-1; TRBD1 agrees at 8 bases. Losses at the gene ends were 5 bases for V and 11 bases for J; bases not matched to a gene: 16. The CDR3 extends over 15 amino acids. Looked up from germline, CDR1 is MNHNS and CDR2 is SASEGT. The CDR3 DNA reads TGTGCCAGCAGTCTAGGGACAGGCCTATCCACTCGGGCTTTCTTT. Its translation is CASSLGTGLSTRAFF.

The CDR3 sequence is CASTAQGDQPQHF. DNA of the CDR3: TGTGCCAGCACCGCCCAGGGCGATCAGCCCCAGCATTTT. The chain couples TRBV28 to TRBJ1-5, with D perhaps matching TRBD1 (5 bases). The V end was cut by 7 bases, the J end by 5 bases, with 12 bases between. The CDR3 spans 13 residues. In germline, CDR1 is MDHEN, CDR2 SYDVKM.

In nucleotides, the CDR3 is TGTGCCAGCAGGACGGAGCGGGAGTGGGGGTATGAGCAGTTCTTC. Encoded protein: CASRTEREWGYEQFF. The gene calls are TRBV2 and TRBJ2-1, with 8 positions matching TRBD2. This CDR3 has 15 residues. The J segment lost 8 bases and the V segment lost 6 bases, leaving 12 bases of the junction unmatched. The germline CDR1 and CDR2 sequences are SNHLY and FYNNEI.

The chain links TRBV5-1 to TRBJ2-7; 7 bases align to TRBD1. The CDR3 loop spans 14 amino acids. Losses at the gene ends were 3 bases for V and 2 bases for J; bases not matched to a gene: 5. Germline CDR1 and CDR2: SGHRS and YFSETQ. CDR3 nucleotide sequence: TGCGCCAGCAGCTACTCGGGACAGCCCTACGAGCAGTACTTC. This translates into CASSYSGQPYEQYF.

J is TRBJ2-5 and V is TRBV6-1; TRBD1 might be the D (7 bases). Germline CDR1 reads MNHNS; CDR2 reads SASEGT. The V end was cut by 8 bases, the J end by 5 bases, with 21 bases between. The CDR3 is 15 amino acids. This CDR3 reads CASSKGTAGQETQYF. The CDR3 DNA reads TGTGCCAGCTCGAAAGGGACAGCGGGTCAGGAGACCCAGTACTTC.

The chain recombines TRBV6-5 with TRBJ1-1; a possible D gene is TRBD1 (6 bases). The length of the CDR3 is 14 residues. Germline values: CDR1 MNHEY, CDR2 SVGAGI. The V and J ends lost 2 bases and 1 base respectively, with 8 bases between them. CDR3 coding DNA: TGTGCCAGCAGTTACGCGGACAGGAACACTGAAGCTTTCTTT. Translating gives CASSYADRNTEAFF.

The chain employs TRBV7-9 and TRBJ1-1, with TRBD1 matching over 8 bases. After removal of 5 bases from V and 5 bases from J, the junction contained 4 bases not matched to a gene. This CDR3 contains 13 residues. Germline values: CDR1 SEHNR, CDR2 FQNEAQ (reference sequence). The CDR3 region is CASSEQGDTEAFF. CDR3 DNA: TGTGCCAGCAGCGAACAGGGGGATACTGAAGCTTTCTTT.

This chain joins TRBV7-2 and TRBJ1-1; a weak D match, TRBD1 (6 bases). The V end lost 6 bases, the J end lost 6 bases, and 14 bases lay between the germline ends. This CDR3 region has 13 residues. In germline, CDR1 is SGHTA, CDR2 FQGNSA. Here the CDR3 reads CASSYTGRAEAFF. CDR3 nucleotides: TGTGCCAGCAGTTATACAGGGAGGGCTGAAGCTTTCTTT.

The V gene is TRBV5-1, the J gene TRBJ2-7; 7 bases agree with TRBD2. Trimming cost V 3 bases and J 3 bases; bases outside gene matches: 9. This CDR3 region has 15 residues. From germline, CDR1 is SGHRS and CDR2 YFSETQ. CDR3 region: CASSSGSTGGYEQYF. The CDR3 nucleotides read TGCGCCAGCAGCTCCGGGTCCACGGGGGGCTACGAGCAGTACTTC.

The genes are TRBV9 and TRBJ2-7; 9 bases map to TRBD2. Germline V lookup: CDR1 SGDLS, CDR2 YYNGEE. The CDR3 runs 16 residues. V lost 0 bases, J lost 0 bases, and 4 bases stayed unmatched. CDR3 DNA sequence: TGTGCCAGCAGCGTAGGTCCTAGCGGGACCTCCTACGAGCAGTACTTC. This codes for CASSVGPSGTSYEQYF. Filled out from reference TRBV9 and TRBJ2-7, the complete variable domain reads DSGVTQTPKHLITATGQRVTLRCSPRSGDLSVYWYQQSLDQGLQFLIQYYNGEERAKGNILERFSAQQFPDLHSELNLSSLELGDSALYFCASSVGPSGTSYEQYFGPGTRLTVT.

The chain uses TRBV28 and TRBJ2-5, with 9 bases identical to TRBD2. The last part of the DNA fits TRBJ2-7 better; the J call may be wrong. The germline gives CDR1 MDHEN, CDR2 SYDVKM. The CDR3 consists of 15 residues. CDR3 bases: TGTGCCAGCAGTGGATGGGGGCTAGCGGGAAACGAGCAGTACTTC. Protein product: CASSGWGLAGNEQYF.

This clone appeared once. The V and J genes are TRBV5-5 and TRBJ2-5; TRBD2 matches at 15 bases. This CDR3 is built from 16 residues. Germline CDR1 reads SGHKS; CDR2 reads YYEKEE (reference sequence). V trimming: 4 bases; J trimming: 5 bases; junction bases outside the gene matches: 6. Written as DNA, the CDR3 is TGTGCCAGCAGCCAGGGACTAGCGGGAGGAAGGGAGACCCAGTACTTC. This encodes CASSQGLAGGRETQYF.

V is TRBV29-1 and J is TRBJ1-4, with TRBD1 identical over 9 bases. Germline loops: CDR1 SQVTM, CDR2 ANQGSEA. V was clipped by 6 bases and J by 4 bases; unmatched bases: 3. The CDR3 length is 13 residues. CDR3 region: CSVMTGGNEKLFF. CDR3 in DNA: TGCAGCGTGATGACAGGGGGTAATGAAAAACTGTTTTTT. Combining the CDR3 with reference TRBV29-1 and TRBJ1-4 gives the whole variable domain SAVISQKPSRDICQRGTSLTIQCQVDSQVTMMFWYRQQPGQSLTLIATANQGSEATYESGFVIDKFPISRPNLTFSTLTVSNMSPEDSSIYLCSVMTGGNEKLFFGSGTQLSVL.

This chain links TRBV6-5 with TRBJ1-2; 9 positions agree with TRBD1. V shed 2 bases, J shed 4 bases, and the junction held 5 bases outside the gene matches. This CDR3 comprises 15 residues. CDR1 is MNHEY, CDR2 SVGAGI, per germline. CDR3 sequence reads: CASSYRTGATYGYTF. The CDR3 DNA reads as TGTGCCAGCAGTTACCGGACAGGGGCCACCTATGGCTACACCTTC.